These 3 T cell receptor beta chains share one sample of origin, sequenced in a study of response to subunit inactivated influenza vaccine. TCRdb itself ran the RT-PCR reads through MiXCR, one entry per CDR3 protein. The table shows more than 400,000 distinct CDR3 sequences, with about a tenth occurring only once. Sequences were derived from PBMCs from blood, sampled roughly 46 days after vaccination. These receptors all come from a man aged 50 to 59 who received an inactivated influenza vaccine.

As for this clonotype: This sequence may be a read error, since a much larger clone differs from it by one base. This chain connects TRBV6-5 to TRBJ1-2; a possible D gene is TRBD1 (5 bases). Germline values: CDR1 MNHEY, CDR2 SVGAGI. The CDR3 has 13 residues. This CDR3 is CASGYVRTNGYTF. The CDR3 nucleotides are TGTGCCAGCGGTTACGTTCGGACAAATGGCTACACCTTC.

This clonotype was counted at least ten times. This chain links TRBV6-5 with TRBJ1-3; D call uncertain. The CDR3 consists of 14 residues. Between the trimmed V and J ends, which lost 2 bases and 0 bases, there was a span of 5 bases. The germline V gene encodes CDR1 MNHEY and CDR2 SVGAGI. The CDR3 reads CASSYGGSGNTIYF. The CDR3 coding sequence is TGTGCCAGCAGTTACGGCGGCTCTGGAAACACCATATATTTT.

There are a few counts of this clonotype. This chain joins TRBV9 and TRBJ2-6; D call uncertain. Per germline, CDR1 SGDLS and CDR2 YYNGEE. With 4 bases removed from V and 2 bases from J, the gap between germline ends came to 19 bases. The CDR3 consists of 18 residues. In nucleotides, the CDR3 is TGTGCCAGCAGCCCCCCCCCAGGTTTGGTTGCTGGGGCCAACGTCCTGACTTTC. Encoded protein: CASSPPPGLVAGANVLTF.